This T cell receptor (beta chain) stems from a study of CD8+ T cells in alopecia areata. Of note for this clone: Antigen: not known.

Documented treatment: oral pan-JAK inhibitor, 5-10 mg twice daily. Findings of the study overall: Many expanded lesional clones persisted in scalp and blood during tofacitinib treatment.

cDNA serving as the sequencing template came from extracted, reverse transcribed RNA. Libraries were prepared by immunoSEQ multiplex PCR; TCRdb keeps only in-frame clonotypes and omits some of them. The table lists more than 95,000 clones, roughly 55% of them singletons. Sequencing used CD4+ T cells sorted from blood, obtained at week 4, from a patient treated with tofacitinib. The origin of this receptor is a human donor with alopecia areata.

The CDR3 loop is CSVDGTSGSTDTQYF. DNA for the CDR3: TGCAGCGTTGACGGGACGTCCGGGAGCACAGATACGCAGTATTTT. The V gene is TRBV29-1, the J gene TRBJ2-3; D may match TRBD1 or TRBD2 (5 bases each). V was shortened by 3 bases and J by 0 bases, with 13 bases between the two germline ends. The CDR3 loop spans 15 amino acids. The germline V gene has CDR1 SQVTM and CDR2 ANQGSEA.